This TCR beta chain was recorded in a study of CD8+CD57+ T cells in acquired aplastic anemia. In the study overall: DNA per sorted CD4+ or CD8+ sample ranged roughly 0.18 to 30 ug, averaging around 3 ug.

Worth noting for this clonotype: The CDR3 end shows no conserved phenylalanine or tryptophan, and so a read error is likely.

This CDR3 has 15 residues. Deletions cut 0 bases from V and 5 bases from J, with 13 bases between. The germline V gene has CDR1 SGHVS and CDR2 FQNEAQ. Genomic DNA constituted the template upon which TCR beta VDJ and CDR3 profiling was performed. MiXCR, run by TCRdb on the reads, gives a single entry per CDR3 protein. The sample includes about 200,000 distinct CDR3 sequences, 55% to 65% of them seen just once. Before being chosen for sequencing, patients had shown CD8+CD57+ cell expansion by flow cytometry. The chain is built from TRBV7-8 and TRBJ2-5, with D perhaps assigned TRBD1 or TRBD2 (6 bases each). The sequenced material came from sorted CD4+, CD8+, or CD8+CD57+ T cells (not recorded which) from PBMCs. This TCR was sampled from a human donor with aplastic anemia. The CDR3 is CASSLAGGEYETQYL. CDR3 nucleotide sequence: TGTGCCAGCAGCTTAGCGGGGGGCGAGTATGAGACCCAGTACCTC.